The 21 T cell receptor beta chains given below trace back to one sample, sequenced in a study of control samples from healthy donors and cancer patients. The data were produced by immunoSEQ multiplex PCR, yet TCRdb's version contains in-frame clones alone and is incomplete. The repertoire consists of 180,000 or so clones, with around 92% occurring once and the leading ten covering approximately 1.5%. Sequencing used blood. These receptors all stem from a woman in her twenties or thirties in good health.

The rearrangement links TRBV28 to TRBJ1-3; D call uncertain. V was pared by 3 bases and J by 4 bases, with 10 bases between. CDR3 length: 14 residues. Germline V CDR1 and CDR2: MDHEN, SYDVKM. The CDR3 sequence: CASSLRGNGNTIYF. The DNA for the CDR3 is TGTGCCAGCAGTTTGAGAGGGAACGGAAACACCATATATTTT.

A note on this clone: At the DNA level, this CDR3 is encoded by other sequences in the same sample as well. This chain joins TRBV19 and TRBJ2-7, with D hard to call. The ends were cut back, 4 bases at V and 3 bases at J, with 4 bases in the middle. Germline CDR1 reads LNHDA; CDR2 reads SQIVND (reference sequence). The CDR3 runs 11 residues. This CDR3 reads CASSNGYEQYF. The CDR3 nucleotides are TGTGCCAGTAGTAACGGCTACGAGCAGTACTTC.

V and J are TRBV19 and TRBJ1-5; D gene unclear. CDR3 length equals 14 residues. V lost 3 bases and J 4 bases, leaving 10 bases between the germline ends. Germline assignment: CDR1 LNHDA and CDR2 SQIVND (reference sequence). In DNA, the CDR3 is TGTGCCAGTAGTATGGGAATTGGGAATCAGCCCCAGCATTTT. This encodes CASSMGIGNQPQHF.

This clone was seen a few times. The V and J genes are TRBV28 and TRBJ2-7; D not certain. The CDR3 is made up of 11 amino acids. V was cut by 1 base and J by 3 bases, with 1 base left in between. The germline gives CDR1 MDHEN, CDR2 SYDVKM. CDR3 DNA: TGTGCCAGCAGTTTATTCTACGAGCAGTACTTC. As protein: CASSLFYEQYF. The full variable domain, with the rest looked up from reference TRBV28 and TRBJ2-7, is DVKVTQSSRYLVKRTGEKVFLECVQDMDHENMFWYRQDPGLGLRLIYFSYDVKMKEKGDIPEGYSVSREKKERFSLILESASTNQTSMYLCASSLFYEQYFGPGTRLTVT.

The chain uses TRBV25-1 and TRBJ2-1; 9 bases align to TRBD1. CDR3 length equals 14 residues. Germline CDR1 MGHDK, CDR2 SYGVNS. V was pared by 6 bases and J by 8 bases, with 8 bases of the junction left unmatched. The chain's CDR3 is CASRPGQGLDEQFF. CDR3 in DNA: TGTGCCAGCAGACCGGGACAGGGCCTCGATGAGCAGTTCTTC.

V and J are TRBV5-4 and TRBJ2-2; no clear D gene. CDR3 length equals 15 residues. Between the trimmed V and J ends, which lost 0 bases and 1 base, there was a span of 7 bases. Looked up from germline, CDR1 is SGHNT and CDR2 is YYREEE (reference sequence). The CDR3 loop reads CASSLAERNTGELFF. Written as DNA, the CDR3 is TGTGCCAGCAGCTTGGCCGAAAGGAACACCGGGGAGCTGTTTTTT.

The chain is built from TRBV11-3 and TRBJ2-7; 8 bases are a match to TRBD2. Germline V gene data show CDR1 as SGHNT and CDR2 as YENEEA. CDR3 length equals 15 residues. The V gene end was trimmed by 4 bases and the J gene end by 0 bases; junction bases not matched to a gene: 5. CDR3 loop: CASSSDLAGSYEQYF. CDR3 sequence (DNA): TGTGCCAGCAGCTCCGATCTAGCGGGCTCCTACGAGCAGTACTTC. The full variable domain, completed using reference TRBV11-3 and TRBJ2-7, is EAGVVQSPRYKIIEKKQPVAFWCNPISGHNTLYWYLQNLGQGPELLIRYENEEAVDDSQLPKDRFSAERLKGVDSTLKIQPAELGDSAVYLCASSSDLAGSYEQYFGPGTRLTVT.

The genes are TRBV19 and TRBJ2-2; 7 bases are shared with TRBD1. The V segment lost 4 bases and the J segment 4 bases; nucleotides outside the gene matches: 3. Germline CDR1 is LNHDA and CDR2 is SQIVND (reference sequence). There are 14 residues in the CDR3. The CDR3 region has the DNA TGTGCCAGTAGTAGTCCAGGGGGCACCGGGGAGCTGTTTTTT. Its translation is CASSSPGGTGELFF.

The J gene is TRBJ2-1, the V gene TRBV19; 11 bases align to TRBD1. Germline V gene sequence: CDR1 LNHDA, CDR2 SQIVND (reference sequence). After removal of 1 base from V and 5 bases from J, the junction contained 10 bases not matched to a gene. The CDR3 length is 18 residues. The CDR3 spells CASSIGTGGLRGNNEQFF. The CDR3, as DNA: TGTGCCAGTAGTATAGGGACAGGGGGCCTTCGGGGCAACAATGAGCAGTTCTTC.

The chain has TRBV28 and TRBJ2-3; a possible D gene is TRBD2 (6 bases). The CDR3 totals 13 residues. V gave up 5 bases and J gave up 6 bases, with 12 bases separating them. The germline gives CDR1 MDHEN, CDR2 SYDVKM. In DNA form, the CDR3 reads TGTGCCAGCAGTCGTCCGGGAGCCGATACGCAGTATTTT. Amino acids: CASSRPGADTQYF.

The CDR3 sequence: CASSQGQGVPQYF. CDR3 bases: TGTGCCAGCAGCCAAGGACAGGGGGTCCCGCAGTATTTT. The chain has TRBV3-1 (or the pseudogene TRBV3-2) and TRBJ2-3; 9 bases are shared with TRBD1. The CDR3 runs 13 residues. V dropped 1 base and J dropped 10; count of bases not matched to a gene: 3. Germline V gene lookup returns CDR1 LGHDT and CDR2 YNNKEL (reference sequence).

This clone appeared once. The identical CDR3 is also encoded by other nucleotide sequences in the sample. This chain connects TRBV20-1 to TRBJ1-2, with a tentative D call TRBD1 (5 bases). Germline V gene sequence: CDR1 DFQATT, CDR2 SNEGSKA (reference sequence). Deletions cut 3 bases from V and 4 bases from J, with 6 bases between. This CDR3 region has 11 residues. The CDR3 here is CSARDIYGYTF. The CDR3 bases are TGCAGTGCTAGGGACATCTATGGCTACACCTTC.

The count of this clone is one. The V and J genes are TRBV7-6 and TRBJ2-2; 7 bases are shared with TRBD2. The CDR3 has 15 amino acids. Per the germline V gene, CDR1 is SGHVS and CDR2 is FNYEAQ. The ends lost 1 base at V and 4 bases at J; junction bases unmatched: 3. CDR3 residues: CASSLEGEGTGELFF. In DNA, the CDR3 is TGTGCCAGCAGCTTAGAAGGGGAGGGCACCGGGGAGCTGTTTTTT.

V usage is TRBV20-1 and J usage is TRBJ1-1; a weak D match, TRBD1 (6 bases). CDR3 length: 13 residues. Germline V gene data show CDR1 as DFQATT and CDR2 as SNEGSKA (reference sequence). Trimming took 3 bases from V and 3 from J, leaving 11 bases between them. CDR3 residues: CSASKQGYTEAFF. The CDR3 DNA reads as TGCAGTGCTAGTAAACAGGGATACACTGAAGCTTTCTTT.

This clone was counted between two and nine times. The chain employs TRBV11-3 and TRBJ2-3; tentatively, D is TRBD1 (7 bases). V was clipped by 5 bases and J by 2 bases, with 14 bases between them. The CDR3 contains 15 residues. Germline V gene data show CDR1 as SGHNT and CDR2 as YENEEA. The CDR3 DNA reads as TGTGCCAGCAGCGCGGGGACAGCCAACACAGATACGCAGTATTTT. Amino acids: CASSAGTANTDTQYF.

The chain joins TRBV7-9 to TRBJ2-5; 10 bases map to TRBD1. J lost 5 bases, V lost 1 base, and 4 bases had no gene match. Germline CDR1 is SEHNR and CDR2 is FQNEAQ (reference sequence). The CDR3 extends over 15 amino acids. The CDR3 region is CASSLGTGGKETQYF. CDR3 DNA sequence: TGTGCCAGCAGCTTAGGGACAGGGGGTAAGGAGACCCAGTACTTC.

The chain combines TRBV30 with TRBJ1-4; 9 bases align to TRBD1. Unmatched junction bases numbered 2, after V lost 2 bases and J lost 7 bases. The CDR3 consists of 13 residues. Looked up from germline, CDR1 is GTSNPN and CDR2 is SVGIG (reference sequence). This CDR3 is CAWSSGQGEKLFF. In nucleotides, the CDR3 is TGTGCCTGGAGTTCGGGACAGGGTGAAAAACTGTTTTTT.

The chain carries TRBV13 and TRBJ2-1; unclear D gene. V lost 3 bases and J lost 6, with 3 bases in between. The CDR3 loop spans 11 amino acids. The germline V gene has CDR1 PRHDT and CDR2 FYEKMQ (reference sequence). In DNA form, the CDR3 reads TGTGCCAGCAGCTTCTCCAATGAGCAGTTCTTC. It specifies CASSFSNEQFF.

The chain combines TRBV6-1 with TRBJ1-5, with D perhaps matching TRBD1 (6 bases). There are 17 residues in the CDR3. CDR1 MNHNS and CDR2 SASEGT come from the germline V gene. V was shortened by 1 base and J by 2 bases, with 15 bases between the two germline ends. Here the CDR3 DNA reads TGTGCCAGCAGTGAAGGCGGCAGGGGTAGGGGCAATCAGCCCCAGCATTTT. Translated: CASSEGGRGRGNQPQHF.

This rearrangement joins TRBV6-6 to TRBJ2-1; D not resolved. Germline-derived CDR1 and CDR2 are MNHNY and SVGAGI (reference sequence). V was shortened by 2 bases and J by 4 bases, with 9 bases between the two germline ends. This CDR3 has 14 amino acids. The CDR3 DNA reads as TGTGCCAGCAGTTACCGCCCCCAGTACAATGAGCAGTTCTTC. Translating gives CASSYRPQYNEQFF.

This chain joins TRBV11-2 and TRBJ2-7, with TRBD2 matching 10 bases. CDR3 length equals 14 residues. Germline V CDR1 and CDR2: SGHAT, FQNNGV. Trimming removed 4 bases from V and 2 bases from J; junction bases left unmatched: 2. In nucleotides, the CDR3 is TGTGCCAGCAGCTCCGGGACTAGCGCCTACGAGCAGTACTTC. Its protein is CASSSGTSAYEQYF.